These T cell receptor beta chains were read from a single sample in a study of T cells in Graves' hyperthyroidism and ophthalmopathy. Using its own MiXCR run on the multiplex PCR reads, TCRdb lists one record per CDR3 protein. The sample yields around 500,000 distinct CDR3 sequences, 11% to 15% seen once. Sequencing used blood. These receptors were obtained from a middle-aged woman with Graves' hyperthyroidism. Both conserved end residues are part of each CDR3. Fields, in order: CDR3 protein, V gene.

CDR3 protein: CASSNQGNVAGNTIYF; V gene: TRBV19
CDR3 protein: CASSLQSGTSGRGETQYF; V gene: TRBV3-1
CDR3 protein: CSASSHSQETQYF; V gene: TRBV20-1
CDR3 protein: CSARVAGGLNTGELFF; V gene: TRBV20-1
CDR3 protein: CASSVGDSNQPQHF; V gene: TRBV9
CDR3 protein: CASSPGDSHGYTF; V gene: TRBV5-5
CDR3 protein: CASSPLYSLGGRSYEQYF; V gene: TRBV7-2
CDR3 protein: CASSQLTGPGNTEAFF; V gene: TRBV3-1
CDR3 protein: CASSLFNTEAFF; V gene: TRBV28
CDR3 protein: CASSDELAAYNEQFF; V gene: TRBV5-6
CDR3 protein: CASSVGGTVSGANVLTF; V gene: TRBV9
CDR3 protein: CASIGTGTPNTGELFF; V gene: TRBV19
CDR3 protein: CASSFHRGVLTLHF; V gene: TRBV28
CDR3 protein: CASSQGQGASNQPQHF; V gene: TRBV3-1
CDR3 protein: CSAKGSYGYTF; V gene: TRBV20-1
CDR3 protein: CASSGTGLASETQYF; V gene: TRBV9
CDR3 protein: CSARGNGRAYNEQFF; V gene: TRBV20-1
CDR3 protein: CASGYDSPNSPLHF; V gene: TRBV7-9
CDR3 protein: CATARGLAGETQYF; V gene: TRBV15
CDR3 protein: CASYSPHSGRRETQYF; V gene: TRBV18
CDR3 protein: CASSPGTRAYNEQFF; V gene: TRBV6-1
CDR3 protein: CASSSSEAYSSYEQYF; V gene: TRBV11-2
CDR3 protein: CASSLLDPNNSPLHF; V gene: TRBV27
CDR3 protein: CASSFYSGANYEQYF; V gene: TRBV27
CDR3 protein: CASSQERGRGEDTQYF; V gene: TRBV4-2
CDR3 protein: CASSLWASGTQETQYF; V gene: TRBV28
CDR3 protein: CASSQDPTSQGKETQYF; V gene: TRBV4-2
CDR3 protein: CASSQETRRRGVVTYEQYF; V gene: TRBV14
CDR3 protein: CASRSDTEAFF; V gene: TRBV5-6
CDR3 protein: CASKGPGDTEAFF; V gene: TRBV5-1
CDR3 protein: CATSDITEPYEQYF; V gene: TRBV24-1
CDR3 protein: CASGERLAGNEQYF; V gene: TRBV19
CDR3 protein: CASSPSGGMNTEAFF; V gene: TRBV3-1
CDR3 protein: CASSRRQTSTDTQYF; V gene: TRBV13
CDR3 protein: CSASRDSGNTIYF; V gene: TRBV20-1
CDR3 protein: CASSPLGGSYGYTF; V gene: TRBV27
CDR3 protein: CSARDRGNTEAFF; V gene: TRBV20-1
CDR3 protein: CSARDPAGTSGVYNEQFF; V gene: TRBV20-1